The 18 T cell receptor beta chains in this list originate from one sample, sequenced in a study of T cell clonotyping in hematopoietic cell transplantation. As to time point: recipient sample about 28 days before transplant, after cytoreduction. TCRdb's table, derived via immunoSEQ multiplex PCR, lists solely in-frame clones and lacks some. In the table there are around 10,000 clones, approximately 92% of which are singletons. Sequencing used peripheral blood mononuclear cells, obtained before stem cell transplant. The receptors stem from a woman aged 35 to 49 with acute myeloid leukemia. Some clones in this sample may be carry-over from other donors' samples.

The rearrangement links TRBV19 to TRBJ1-5, with 10 bases matching TRBD1. The junction had 12 bases not matched to a gene; V was cut back by 5 bases and J by 5 bases. The V gene's germline CDR1 is LNHDA and CDR2 SQIVND (reference sequence). This CDR3 region has 17 residues. This CDR3 is CASSPRQGARVDQPQHF. The CDR3 nucleotides read TGTGCCAGTAGTCCCCGACAGGGGGCAAGGGTCGATCAGCCCCAGCATTTT.

The chain's CDR3 is CAWSSAGWTEAFF. The CDR3 DNA reads TGTGCCTGGTCTTCGGCAGGGTGGACTGAAGCTTTCTTT. This sequence joins TRBV30 and TRBJ1-1, with a possible D match to TRBD1 (5 bases). V lost 5 bases and J lost 5, with 15 bases in between. This CDR3 is 13 amino acids long. Germline assignment: CDR1 GTSNPN and CDR2 SVGIG (reference sequence).

This clone was counted a few times. The V and J genes are TRBV25-1 and TRBJ1-1; D unresolved. V was shortened by 1 base and J by 5 bases, with 14 bases between the two germline ends. The CDR3 consists of 15 residues. Per the germline V gene, CDR1 is MGHDK and CDR2 is SYGVNS. CDR3 in DNA: TGTGCCAGCAGTGAATTTTGGGGTCCGCGAACTGAAGCTTTCTTT. Amino acid sequence: CASSEFWGPRTEAFF. The full variable domain, its missing parts supplied by reference TRBV25-1 and TRBJ1-1, is EADIYQTPRYLVIGTGKKITLECSQTMGHDKMYWYQQDPGMELHLIHYSYGVNSTEKGDLSSESTVSRIRTEHFPLTLESARPSHTSQYLCASSEFWGPRTEAFFGQGTRLTVV.

V is TRBV27 and J is TRBJ1-5; 9 bases fit TRBD1. The CDR3 sequence is 15 residues long. Per the germline V gene, CDR1 is MNHEY and CDR2 is SMNVEV (reference sequence). The V and J ends lost 5 bases and 8 bases, in that order; junction bases with no gene match: 10. The CDR3: CASSVKGQGQEPQHF. CDR3 nucleotide sequence: TGTGCCAGCAGTGTAAAAGGACAGGGGCAGGAGCCCCAGCATTTT.

The rearrangement uses TRBV23-1 and TRBJ1-1, with 9 positions matching TRBD1. TRBV23-1 is known as an ORF, though its function is uncertain. This CDR3 is built from 14 residues. V trimming: 6 bases; J trimming: 2 bases; junction bases outside the gene matches: 4. CDR3 DNA: TGCGCCAGCAGCGGGGACAGGGTAAACACTGAAGCTTTCTTT. It translates to CASSGDRVNTEAFF.

The J gene is TRBJ2-2, the V gene TRBV9; 7 bases map to TRBD2. V shed 0 bases, J shed 1 base, and the junction held 3 bases outside the gene matches. The CDR3 loop spans 16 amino acids. Germline V gene sequence: CDR1 SGDLS, CDR2 YYNGEE. The CDR3: CASSVGGGRNTGELFF. CDR3 bases: TGTGCCAGCAGCGTAGGAGGCGGGAGGAACACCGGGGAGCTGTTTTTT.

This chain joins TRBV5-1 and TRBJ2-7; TRBD1 might be the D (6 bases). Trimming cost V 6 bases and J 1 base, with 17 bases left between them. Germline values: CDR1 SGHRS, CDR2 YFSETQ. The CDR3 has 15 amino acids. CDR3 sequence (DNA): TGCGCCAGCACCAGCCTGGACAGTTCTTCCTACGAGCAGTACTTC. This sequence encodes CASTSLDSSSYEQYF.

This chain connects TRBV5-1 to TRBJ1-5; no reliable D call. Germline assignment: CDR1 SGHRS and CDR2 YFSETQ. The CDR3 is 14 residues long. Trimming stripped 3 bases from V and 2 bases from J, with 9 bases between. CDR3 bases: TGCGCCAGCAGCTCGTGGGGTGGCAATCAGCCCCAGCATTTT. Translating gives CASSSWGGNQPQHF.

The chain is built from TRBV7-2 and TRBJ1-2; TRBD1 aligns across 12 bases. CDR1 SGHTA and CDR2 FQGNSA come from the germline V gene. J lost 7 bases, V lost 6 bases, and 9 bases had no gene match. The CDR3 contains 15 residues. The CDR3 nucleotides are TGTGCCAGCAGAAAACCGGGACAGGGGGCTTCTGGCTACACCTTC. Translation: CASRKPGQGASGYTF.

This clone was recorded once. The V gene is TRBV18, the J gene TRBJ1-1; D is unresolved. CDR1 KGHSH and CDR2 LQKENI come from the germline V gene. V dropped 3 bases and J dropped 9 bases, with 17 bases sitting between them. The CDR3 has 14 amino acids. CDR3 loop: CASSPSEGSVKAFF. CDR3 coding DNA: TGTGCCAGCTCACCTAGCGAAGGGTCGGTTAAAGCTTTCTTT.

The V call is TRBV5-8, the J call TRBJ2-2; D may correspond to TRBD1 or TRBD2 (6 bases each). Germline V CDR1 and CDR2: SGHTS, YDEGEE. The CDR3 has 14 amino acids. V lost 6 bases and J 1 base, leaving 10 bases between the germline ends. The DNA of the CDR3 is TGTGCCAGCAATGCGGGACAGAACACCGGGGAGCTGTTTTTT. Protein sequence: CASNAGQNTGELFF.

This chain links TRBV20-1 with TRBJ1-1; D gene ambiguous. Trimming stripped 5 bases from V and 7 bases from J, with 11 bases between. CDR3 length equals 11 residues. The V gene's germline CDR1 is DFQATT and CDR2 SNEGSKA (reference sequence). The CDR3 loop is CSASSGGEAFF. In DNA, the CDR3 is TGCAGTGCTTCATCCGGCGGTGAAGCTTTCTTT.

The rearrangement uses TRBV10-3 and TRBJ2-1, with a weak D call TRBD2 (8 bases). In germline, CDR1 is ENHRY, CDR2 SYGVKD. Trimming took off 1 base at V and 8 bases at J, with 21 bases between the two ends. CDR3 size: 17 residues. The CDR3 here is CAISEFPGGQTSDEQFF. The CDR3 DNA follows: TGTGCCATCAGTGAGTTTCCAGGGGGGCAGACTAGCGATGAGCAGTTCTTC.

J is TRBJ1-3 and V is TRBV30; D not resolved. Germline V lookup: CDR1 GTSNPN, CDR2 SVGIG (reference sequence). V lost 7 bases to trimming and J lost 0 bases, with 10 bases between them. This CDR3 spans 13 amino acids. This CDR3 is CASTRSSGNTIYF. The CDR3 DNA reads as TGTGCCTCTACACGGAGCTCTGGAAACACCATATATTTT.

This rearrangement joins TRBV30 to TRBJ1-5, with 7 bases lining up with TRBD1. The ends lost 1 base at V and 6 bases at J; junction bases unmatched: 9. The CDR3 is 15 amino acids. Germline V lookup: CDR1 GTSNPN, CDR2 SVGIG (reference sequence). The CDR3 bases are TGTGCCTGGAGTGAGGCCGACAGGGAATTTCAGCCCCAGCATTTT. Its translation is CAWSEADREFQPQHF.

The chain is built from TRBV9 and TRBJ1-4; TRBD1 might be the D (5 bases). The V and J ends lost 0 bases and 6 bases respectively, with 18 bases between them. The CDR3 spans 17 residues. CDR1 and CDR2 (germline): SGDLS, YYNGEE. The DNA for the CDR3 is TGTGCCAGCAGCGTAGCGCCACCTCAGGGTGGGGATGAAAAACTGTTTTTT. It encodes CASSVAPPQGGDEKLFF.

The chain is built from TRBV30 and TRBJ1-1, with D uncertain. The CDR3 runs to 13 residues. Between the trimmed V and J ends, which lost 4 bases and 5 bases, there was a span of 14 bases. Per the germline V gene, CDR1 is GTSNPN and CDR2 is SVGIG (reference sequence). This CDR3 is CAWIREGRTEAFF. The CDR3 DNA is TGTGCCTGGATCCGGGAGGGCCGTACTGAAGCTTTCTTT.

The V and J genes are TRBV5-6 and TRBJ2-7, with a weak D call TRBD1 (5 bases). The CDR3 extends over 14 amino acids. CDR1 SGHDT and CDR2 YYEEEE come from the germline V gene. Trimming removed 0 bases at V and 0 bases at J, with 7 bases between. This CDR3 reads CASSLAGLSYEQYF. In DNA form, the CDR3 reads TGTGCCAGCAGCTTGGCAGGGCTCTCCTACGAGCAGTACTTC.